These 6 T cell receptor beta chains were sequenced from one sample in a study of blood T cell repertoires in COVID-19. Using immunoSEQ multiplex PCR, the repertoire was profiled, and TCRdb retains in-frame clones only, with some absent. The sample lists approximately 46,000 clones, 91% occurring once. What was sequenced was peripheral blood. The receptor set was obtained from a man between 65 and 79 years old with active COVID-19.

This chain uses TRBV10-3 with TRBJ1-1; no reliable D call. This CDR3 region has 13 residues. Germline CDR1 ENHRY, CDR2 SYGVKD. The germline V and J ends were trimmed by 4 bases and 1 base, with 7 bases remaining between them. For the CDR3, the DNA is TGTGCCATCAGTGGACAACCGAACACTGAAGCTTTCTTT. Its protein is CAISGQPNTEAFF.

The chain links TRBV4-1 to TRBJ2-2; 7 positions agree with TRBD1. CDR1 is MGHRA, CDR2 YSYEKL, per germline. V was clipped by 1 base and J by 2 bases; unmatched bases: 4. This CDR3 has 16 residues. This CDR3 reads CASSQGQGANTGELFF. In DNA form, the CDR3 reads TGCGCCAGCAGCCAAGGACAGGGTGCAAACACCGGGGAGCTGTTTTTT.

The genes are TRBV15 and TRBJ1-2; tentatively, D is TRBD1 (6 bases). In germline, CDR1 is LNHNV, CDR2 YYDKDF (reference sequence). Trimming took 3 bases from V and 8 from J, leaving 13 bases between them. The CDR3 is 13 amino acids. Here the CDR3 reads CATSRIGQIGYTF. In DNA, the CDR3 is TGTGCCACCAGCAGGATCGGACAGATCGGCTACACCTTC.

This rearrangement joins TRBV27 to TRBJ2-7; 9 bases are shared with TRBD1. This CDR3 has 15 residues. Germline lookup yields CDR1 MNHEY and CDR2 SMNVEV (reference sequence). Trimming cost V 5 bases and J 5 bases; bases outside gene matches: 10. For the CDR3, the DNA is TGTGCCAGCAGTCCGGGGACAGGGTTTTTCCACGAGCAGTACTTC. Amino acids: CASSPGTGFFHEQYF.

CDR3 protein: CASSQDHEAFF. In DNA form, the CDR3 reads TGCGCCAGCAGCCAAGATCATGAAGCTTTCTTT. The gene calls are TRBV4-3 and TRBJ1-1; no reliable D call. Germline CDR1 reads LGHNA; CDR2 reads YSLEER. The CDR3 is 11 residues long. Trimming left V 0 bases short and J 7 bases short, with 3 bases between.

Here the CDR3 DNA reads TGTGCCAAACGCAGGGGCCCGAACACTGAAGCTTTCTTT. It is translated as CAKRRGPNTEAFF. V usage is TRBV6-1 and J usage is TRBJ1-1; D is possibly TRBD1 (6 bases). The germline V gene has CDR1 MNHNS and CDR2 SASEGT. Trimming removed 10 bases from V and 1 base from J, with 13 bases in between. The CDR3 has 13 amino acids.